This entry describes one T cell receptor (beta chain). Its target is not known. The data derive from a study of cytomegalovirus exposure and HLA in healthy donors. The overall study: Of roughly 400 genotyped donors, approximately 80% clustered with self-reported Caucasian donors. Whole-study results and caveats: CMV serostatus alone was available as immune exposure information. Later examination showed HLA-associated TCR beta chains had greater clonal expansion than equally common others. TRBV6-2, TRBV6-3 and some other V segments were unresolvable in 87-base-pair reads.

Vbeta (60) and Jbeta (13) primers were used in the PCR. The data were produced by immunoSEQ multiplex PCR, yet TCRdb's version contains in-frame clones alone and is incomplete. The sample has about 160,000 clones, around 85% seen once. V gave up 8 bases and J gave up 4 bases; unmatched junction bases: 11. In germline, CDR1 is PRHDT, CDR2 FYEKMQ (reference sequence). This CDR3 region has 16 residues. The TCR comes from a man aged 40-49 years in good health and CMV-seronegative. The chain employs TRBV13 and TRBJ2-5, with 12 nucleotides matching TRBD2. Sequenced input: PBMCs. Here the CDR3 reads CASSLGLAGGRETQYF. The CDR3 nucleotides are TGTGCCAGCTCTTTAGGGCTAGCGGGGGGGCGAGAGACCCAGTACTTC.